This T cell receptor (beta chain) was recovered during a study of a mutant IDH1 vaccine in newly diagnosed glioma. Study details: Sex among treated patients split about 62% male, approximately 38% female; mean age was approximately 40 years.

The CDR3 is made up of 12 amino acids. The V and J ends lost 7 bases and 4 bases respectively, with 11 bases between them. The germline gives CDR1 SNHLY, CDR2 FYNNEI. Broader study findings: There were vaccine-induced immune responses in approximately 95% of the patients.

To note about this clone: Its matching antigen is unknown.

The time point denotes: baseline, week 1 (first vaccination visit). Indicated treatment: pre-vaccination baseline after standard-of-care therapy. The study enrolled donors with new WHO grade 3 or 4 IDH1-mutant, ATRX-lost astrocytomas. The table came from immunoSEQ multiplex PCR; TCRdb's copy has only in-frame clones and leaves some out. The sample has 92,000 or so clones; about four fifths are singletons. The rearrangement uses TRBV2 and TRBJ2-7; no clear D. The receptor comes from a man aged 35 to 55 with glioma. Some clones in this sample may be carry-over from other donors' samples. Sequences were derived from PBMCs, sampled from a glioma patient treated with radiotherapy, temozolomide or both. CDR3 residues: CASTPKVYEQYF. CDR3 nucleotides: TGTGCCAGCACCCCAAAGGTATACGAGCAGTACTTC.